Below, one TCR beta chain is given with its context. Preparation of the TCRbeta library used unique molecular identifiers. TCRdb independently ran MiXCR on the PCR reads; one entry per CDR3 protein. The table lists approximately 400,000 distinct CDR3 sequences, about a sixth of them singletons. This record comes from a study of T-cell reconstitution after alpha-beta-depleted transplantation in children. This material consisted of PBMCs, mostly from graft donor cells, taken 360 days after TCRalphabeta/CD19-depleted stem cell transplant. The origin of this receptor is a boy younger than two who had a stem cell transplant for Wiskott-Aldrich syndrome, so the T cells may come from the graft donor.

The CDR3 loop is CASTPRKRELLISYNEQFF. In DNA, the CDR3 is TGTGCCAGCACCCCCCGAAAGCGGGAACTCTTAATCTCCTACAATGAGCAGTTCTTC. This chain joins TRBV27 and TRBJ2-1; 7 bases agree with TRBD2. Germline V CDR1 and CDR2: MNHEY, SMNVEV (reference sequence). J gave up 0 bases and V 7 bases, and 18 bases lay outside the gene matches. The CDR3 has 19 residues.